This TCR beta chain was recovered during a study of T cells in Graves' hyperthyroidism and ophthalmopathy. Whole-study results and caveats: Onset of ophthalmopathy came a median approximately 6 months after the model predicted it. Blood also contained most expanded thyroid clonotypes above 0.001.

In its sample, this clonotype was seen many times. Its antigen is currently unknown. Amplified TCR beta CDR3 regions derived from RNA transcripts. The TCR CDR3 first-round RT-PCR relied on the HTBI primer set. TCRdb analysed the multiplex PCR reads with MiXCR anew, one entry per CDR3 protein. The repertoire has roughly 420,000 distinct CDR3 sequences, 15% to 19% of them found once; the top ten carry roughly 7.7%. Hyperthyroidism in the patients, aged 18 to 65, was newly diagnosed and under 2 months in duration. The diagnostic basis comprised clinical symptoms, serum thyroxine and TRAb, thyroid ultrasound and orbital computed tomography. CDR1 is SNHLY, CDR2 FYNNEI, per germline. The CDR3 contains 16 residues. V lost 5 bases to trimming and J lost 10 bases; unmatched junction nucleotides: 13.

The TCR comes from a woman aged 18-29 years with Graves' hyperthyroidism. The sample was blood. The gene calls are TRBV2 and TRBJ2-1, with TRBD2 identical over 11 bases. CDR3 nucleotides: TGTGCCAGCAGTAAAGACGGGACTAGCGGAAGAAGGGAGCAGTTCTTC. This translates into CASSKDGTSGRREQFF.